Following are 23 T cell receptor beta chains from one sample sequenced in a study of lymphopenia after photon versus proton radiotherapy. TCRdb keeps only in-frame clones here, not all; method: immunoSEQ multiplex PCR. The sample holds 25,000 to 35,000 clones, 89% seen once. The sample in question was peripheral blood, obtained from a patient treated with proton-based radiotherapy. The receptors here all came from a woman in her seventies with pancreatic cancer. Some clones in this sample may be carry-over from other donors' samples.

The genes are TRBV18 and TRBJ2-7, with TRBD1 identical over 10 bases. The germline CDR1 and CDR2 sequences are KGHSH and LQKENI. After removal of 4 bases from V and 5 bases from J, the junction contained 8 bases not matched to a gene. This CDR3 has 15 amino acids. The CDR3 DNA is TGTGCCAGCTCACTGGGGGACAGGGGTTTCGACGAGCAGTACTTC. Its protein product is CASSLGDRGFDEQYF.

V usage is TRBV18 and J usage is TRBJ2-6; TRBD2 matches 7 bases. Germline lookup yields CDR1 KGHSH and CDR2 LQKENI. This CDR3 has 16 amino acids. The trim removed 2 bases at V and 1 base at J, leaving 2 bases unmatched. CDR3 DNA sequence: TGTGCCAGCTCACCAAACGGGGGGTCTGGGGCCAACGTCCTGACTTTC. Translating it yields CASSPNGGSGANVLTF.

The chain employs TRBV30 and TRBJ1-1; 12 nucleotides match TRBD1. The CDR3 contains 14 residues. Germline V gene sequence: CDR1 GTSNPN, CDR2 SVGIG (reference sequence). V gave up 5 bases and J gave up 0 bases; unmatched junction bases: 1. The CDR3: CAWGTGGLNTEAFF. As DNA, the CDR3 is TGTGCCTGGGGGACAGGGGGCCTGAACACTGAAGCTTTCTTT.

This chain connects TRBV11-3 to TRBJ1-1; D is perhaps TRBD1 (6 bases). Trimming removed 0 bases at V and 8 bases at J, with 7 bases between. Germline assignment: CDR1 SGHNT and CDR2 YENEEA. The CDR3 is made up of 12 amino acids. CDR3 region: CASSLEQGEAFF. The CDR3 region has the DNA TGTGCCAGCAGCTTAGAACAGGGAGAAGCTTTCTTT.

This sequence joins TRBV27 and TRBJ2-1; D is possibly TRBD1 (5 bases). Germline CDR1 is MNHEY and CDR2 is SMNVEV (reference sequence). The germline V and J ends were trimmed by 7 bases and 6 bases, with 16 bases remaining between them. The CDR3 is 14 residues long. CDR3 sequence reads: CASTPSRAVNEQFF. As DNA, the CDR3 is TGTGCCAGCACCCCGAGCAGGGCGGTCAATGAGCAGTTCTTC.

The chain employs TRBV11-2 and TRBJ2-7; possibly TRBD1 for D (7 bases). CDR1 and CDR2 (germline): SGHAT, FQNNGV. The CDR3 has 13 residues. Deletions cut 1 base from V and 5 bases from J, with 9 bases between. The CDR3 nucleotides are TGTGCCAGCAGCTTAGCAGGGGGGCACGAGCAGTACTTC. This gives the protein CASSLAGGHEQYF.

The chain employs TRBV28 and TRBJ1-2; the D gene is possibly TRBD1 (6 bases). Germline V lookup: CDR1 MDHEN, CDR2 SYDVKM. V was pared by 5 bases and J by 8 bases, with 12 bases between. The CDR3 has 12 residues. The CDR3 nucleotides are TGTGCCAGCAGTCGGACAGAGGGGGGCTACACCTTC. Protein product: CASSRTEGGYTF.

V usage is TRBV20-1 and J usage is TRBJ2-1; no clear D gene. Germline V CDR1 and CDR2: DFQATT, SNEGSKA (reference sequence). The germline V and J ends were trimmed by 8 bases and 7 bases, with 12 bases remaining between them. The CDR3 is 11 residues long. This chain's CDR3 is CSPSAGNEQFF. CDR3 nucleotides: TGCAGTCCATCGGCCGGAAATGAGCAGTTCTTC.

This clone came up once. The rearrangement joins TRBV4-1 to TRBJ2-5; 9 bases map to TRBD2. Germline V gene sequence: CDR1 MGHRA, CDR2 YSYEKL. Trimming removed 0 bases from V and 5 bases from J; junction bases left unmatched: 10. This CDR3 is 17 amino acids long. The CDR3 DNA reads as TGCGCCAGCAGCCAAGAAGGACTAGCGTCAGGGGCTGAGACCCAGTACTTC. This gives the protein CASSQEGLASGAETQYF.

The chain employs TRBV7-2 and TRBJ1-5; maybe TRBD1 (6 bases). Germline CDR1 and CDR2: SGHTA and FQGNSA. Trimming stripped 1 base from V and 1 base from J, with 11 bases between. The length of the CDR3 is 16 residues. In DNA, the CDR3 is TGTGCCAGCAGCTTAGTTGGGGGCGTCAGCAATCAGCCCCAGCATTTT. Its translation is CASSLVGGVSNQPQHF.

This chain joins TRBV6-6 and TRBJ2-3, with D unclear. Per the germline V gene, CDR1 is MNHNY and CDR2 is SVGAGI (reference sequence). The CDR3 has 13 residues. V dropped 2 bases and J dropped 5 bases, with 8 bases sitting between them. The CDR3 sequence: CASSYPGLDTQYF. The CDR3 coding sequence is TGTGCCAGCAGTTACCCAGGCCTAGATACGCAGTATTTT.

V gene TRBV11-2 combines with J gene TRBJ2-5, with 7 bases lining up with TRBD1. The CDR3 contains 16 residues. Per germline, CDR1 SGHAT and CDR2 FQNNGV. V was clipped by 2 bases and J by 5 bases; unmatched bases: 11. CDR3 loop: CASSLYPTGLLETQYF. The CDR3 nucleotides are TGTGCCAGCAGCTTATACCCGACAGGGTTACTTGAGACCCAGTACTTC.

The rearrangement links TRBV6-1 to TRBJ1-1; no clear D gene. This CDR3 region has 13 residues. Germline values: CDR1 MNHNS, CDR2 SASEGT. The V gene lost 5 bases and the J gene lost 3 bases, with 10 bases spanning the gap. CDR3 loop: CASSYRPHTEAFF. The CDR3 DNA reads TGTGCCAGCAGTTATCGTCCCCACACTGAAGCTTTCTTT.

This clone was seen once. The chain is built from TRBV27 and TRBJ2-3; 7 bases match TRBD2. The germline CDR1 and CDR2 sequences are MNHEY and SMNVEV (reference sequence). The CDR3 is made up of 16 amino acids. The J segment lost 4 bases and the V segment lost 2 bases, leaving 9 bases of the junction unmatched. CDR3 region: CASSLVRTSLADTQYF. DNA of the CDR3: TGTGCCAGCAGTTTAGTGCGGACTAGTCTTGCAGATACGCAGTATTTT.

The rearrangement uses TRBV4-2 and TRBJ2-2; possibly TRBD1 for D (5 bases). The CDR3 extends over 15 amino acids. V was shortened by 0 bases and J by 6 bases, with 11 bases between the two germline ends. Germline loops: CDR1 LGHNA, CDR2 YNFKEQ. Here the CDR3 DNA reads TGTGCCAGCAGCCAAGAGGTGGGGCTCGCCGGGGAGCTGTTTTTT. Amino acid sequence: CASSQEVGLAGELFF.

J is TRBJ2-7 and V is TRBV18; D gene uncertain. Germline values: CDR1 KGHSH, CDR2 LQKENI. V was shortened by 6 bases and J by 2 bases, with 14 bases between the two germline ends. There are 14 residues in the CDR3. This CDR3 reads CASSLGEGPYEQYF. Here the CDR3 DNA reads TGTGCCAGCTCCCTCGGCGAAGGCCCCTACGAGCAGTACTTC.

In regard to this clone: One end of the junction varies from germline; a read error may be responsible. The rearrangement joins TRBV7-2 to TRBJ2-3; 7 nucleotides line up with TRBD2. Germline V gene sequence: CDR1 SGHTA, CDR2 FQGNSA. The CDR3 is made up of 16 amino acids. CDR3 in amino acids: CASSLERGPGRDTQYF. DNA for the CDR3: TGTGCCAGCAGTTTAGAGCGGGGTCCAGGACGGGATACGCAGTATTTT.

To note about this clone: Other DNA sequences in the same sample also yield this CDR3. V gene TRBV5-1 combines with J gene TRBJ2-1; D is undetermined. The CDR3 has 11 residues. Germline V CDR1 and CDR2: SGHRS, YFSETQ. V dropped 2 bases and J dropped 7 bases, with 4 bases sitting between them. The CDR3, as DNA: TGCGCCAGCAGCTTCAATAATGAGCAGTTCTTC. Residues: CASSFNNEQFF. The complete variable domain, with remaining parts taken from reference TRBV5-1 and TRBJ2-1, reads KAGVTQTPRYLIKTRGQQVTLSCSPISGHRSVSWYQQTPGQGLQFLFEYFSETQRNKGNFPGRFSGRQFSNSRSEMNVSTLELGDSALYLCASSFNNEQFFGPGTRLTVL.

This chain connects TRBV28 to TRBJ2-2; 10 bases align to TRBD2. This CDR3 spans 19 amino acids. J lost 8 bases, V lost 5 bases, and 20 bases had no gene match. CDR1 is MDHEN, CDR2 SYDVKM, per germline. In DNA form, the CDR3 reads TGTGCCAGCAGTACCCAGGGTCTACTAAGCGGGAGGGCCGGAGGGGAGCTGTTTTTT. Translating it yields CASSTQGLLSGRAGGELFF.

The chain links TRBV18 to TRBJ2-6; D not certain. The germline V gene has CDR1 KGHSH and CDR2 LQKENI. V shed 2 bases and J shed 0 bases, with 11 bases lying between them. The CDR3 contains 17 residues. The CDR3 sequence is CASSPGAGFSGANVLTF. CDR3 nucleotide sequence: TGTGCCAGCTCACCAGGCGCCGGATTCTCTGGGGCCAACGTCCTGACTTTC. The whole variable domain, remainder taken from reference TRBV18 and TRBJ2-6, is NAGVMQNPRHLVRRRGQEARLRCSPMKGHSHVYWYRQLPEEGLKFMVYLQKENIIDESGMPKERFSAEFPKEGPSILRIQQVVRGDSAAYFCASSPGAGFSGANVLTFGAGSRLTVL.

This chain links TRBV18 with TRBJ1-6, with D unclear. V was pared by 3 bases and J by 0 bases, with 12 bases between. Germline CDR1 is KGHSH and CDR2 is LQKENI. The CDR3 loop spans 17 amino acids. CDR3 protein: CASSPTAESSYNSPLHF. CDR3 nucleotides: TGTGCCAGCTCACCCACAGCGGAGAGCTCCTATAATTCACCCCTCCACTTT.

This clone was recorded once. CDR3 region: CASAPLAGQETQYF. The DNA of the CDR3 is TGTGCCAGCGCCCCGCTAGCGGGCCAAGAGACCCAGTACTTC. The chain links TRBV27 to TRBJ2-5, with 8 bases matching TRBD2. V trimming: 8 bases; J trimming: 1 base; junction bases outside the gene matches: 6. The germline V gene has CDR1 MNHEY and CDR2 SMNVEV (reference sequence). The CDR3 contains 14 residues.

The chain employs TRBV19 and TRBJ2-5, with a possible D match to TRBD1 (5 bases). There are 15 residues in the CDR3. Trimming shortened V by 3 bases and J by 5 bases, and 16 bases separated the two germline ends. From germline, CDR1 is LNHDA and CDR2 SQIVND (reference sequence). For the CDR3, the DNA is TGTGCCAGTAGTATGGGCACTGGGGCTGGGGAGACCCAGTACTTC. Amino acid sequence: CASSMGTGAGETQYF.